These 19 T cell receptor beta chains were all obtained from the same sample, sequenced in a study of T cells in Graves' hyperthyroidism and ophthalmopathy. Amplified TCR beta CDR3 regions came from RNA transcripts. With the HTBI primer set, the TCR CDR3 went through a first round of RT-PCR. TCRdb reanalysed the multiplex PCR reads using MiXCR and keeps one entry per CDR3 protein. The sample lists 500,000 to 600,000 distinct CDR3 sequences, about 43% seen once, with around 17% in the top ten. Sequencing input: peripheral blood or thyroid tissue (not recorded which). These receptors came from an adult woman with Graves' disease, either hyperthyroidism or ophthalmopathy (not recorded which).

This clonotype was detected ten times or more. The chain combines TRBV6-1 with TRBJ1-5; D remains ambiguous. V dropped 7 bases and J dropped 7 bases, with 14 bases sitting between them. Germline loops: CDR1 MNHNS, CDR2 SASEGT. CDR3 length: 13 residues. The CDR3 is CASNLWGEQPQHF. The CDR3 bases are TGTGCCAGCAACCTTTGGGGAGAACAGCCCCAGCATTTT.

The chain carries TRBV28 and TRBJ1-2; weak D call: TRBD1 (5 bases). The CDR3 covers 15 residues. The germline gives CDR1 MDHEN, CDR2 SYDVKM. This CDR3 is CARWGRVQANYGYTF. The CDR3 coding sequence is TGTGCTAGATGGGGCAGGGTGCAGGCTAACTATGGCTACACCTTC.

V and J are TRBV7-2 and TRBJ2-7, with 15 bases fitting TRBD2. In germline, CDR1 is SGHTA, CDR2 FQGNSA. The V and J ends lost 4 bases and 7 bases, in that order; junction bases with no gene match: 8. This CDR3 comprises 16 residues. The CDR3, as DNA: TGTGCCAGCAGCTGCGCTGGGACTAGCGGGAGGATTGAGCAGTACTTC. Amino acid sequence: CASSCAGTSGRIEQYF.

In its sample, this clonotype was seen many times. The gene calls are TRBV12-3 or TRBV12-4 and TRBJ2-7; 7 positions match TRBD1. Trimming cost V 7 bases and J 2 bases; bases outside gene matches: 8. The CDR3 consists of 14 residues. CDR3 coding DNA: TGTGCCAGCACCGTGAGACAGGGACCCTACGAGCAGTACTTC. Its protein is CASTVRQGPYEQYF.

This chain links TRBV5-1 with TRBJ1-5; D unresolved. CDR3 length: 11 residues. Per germline, CDR1 SGHRS and CDR2 YFSETQ. V was cut by 1 base and J by 10 bases, with 6 bases left in between. Here the CDR3 reads CASSLNSPQHF. The CDR3, as DNA: TGCGCCAGCAGCTTGAATAGTCCCCAGCATTTT. The complete variable domain, with remaining parts taken from reference TRBV5-1 and TRBJ1-5, reads KAGVTQTPRYLIKTRGQQVTLSCSPISGHRSVSWYQQTPGQGLQFLFEYFSETQRNKGNFPGRFSGRQFSNSRSEMNVSTLELGDSALYLCASSLNSPQHFGDGTRLSIL.

This clonotype was seen ten or more times. The V call is TRBV10-3, the J call TRBJ1-5; D gene unclear. Germline V lookup: CDR1 ENHRY, CDR2 SYGVKD. Trimming removed 2 bases at V and 4 bases at J, with 15 bases between. CDR3 size: 16 residues. The CDR3 here is CAISEGGGVGNQPQHF. The CDR3 DNA follows: TGTGCCATCAGTGAGGGTGGTGGGGTAGGTAATCAGCCCCAGCATTTT.

This clonotype was observed at least ten times. The chain carries TRBV3-1 and TRBJ2-7, with 7 bases aligning to TRBD2. V shed 2 bases, J shed 7 bases, and the junction held 11 bases outside the gene matches. Germline-derived CDR1 and CDR2 are LGHDT and YNNKEL (reference sequence). The CDR3 runs to 15 residues. Here the CDR3 reads CASSQFVGGPWEQYF. CDR3 bases: TGTGCCAGCAGCCAATTTGTGGGAGGGCCATGGGAGCAGTACTTC.

This clonotype was detected only once. The rearrangement uses TRBV7-9 and TRBJ2-7, with 7 positions matching TRBD1. After removal of 4 bases from V and 2 bases from J, the junction contained 8 bases not matched to a gene. CDR3 length: 15 amino acids. Germline CDR1 reads SEHNR; CDR2 reads FQNEAQ (reference sequence). CDR3 protein: CASSSPGQGAYEQYF. The DNA for the CDR3 is TGTGCCAGCAGCTCCCCCGGGCAGGGGGCCTACGAGCAGTACTTC.

This clonotype was counted ten times or more. The gene calls are TRBV12-3 or TRBV12-4 and TRBJ1-5; 8 bases align to TRBD1. The CDR3 has 16 residues. The V and J ends lost 4 bases and 1 base, in that order; junction bases with no gene match: 6. CDR3 region: CASSYNDRGSNQPQHF. The DNA for the CDR3 is TGTGCCAGCAGTTACAACGACAGGGGAAGCAATCAGCCCCAGCATTTT.

The chain employs TRBV9 and TRBJ2-6, with 10 bases fitting TRBD1. The CDR3 is 15 amino acids. Germline values: CDR1 SGDLS, CDR2 YYNGEE. Trimming took 0 bases from V and 9 from J; bases not matched to a gene: 3. The CDR3 sequence is CASSVGGDRGNVLTF. Written as DNA, the CDR3 is TGTGCCAGCAGCGTAGGCGGGGACAGGGGCAACGTCCTGACTTTC.

This clonotype was picked up many times. This chain links TRBV4-1 with TRBJ1-5, with D maybe TRBD1 (6 bases). This CDR3 spans 16 amino acids. V gave up 0 bases and J gave up 7 bases, with 16 bases separating them. CDR1 MGHRA and CDR2 YSYEKL come from the germline V gene. Here the CDR3 reads CASSQDPRQAWQPQHF. The CDR3 DNA reads as TGCGCCAGCAGCCAAGATCCGAGACAGGCTTGGCAGCCCCAGCATTTT.

This clonotype has a count of ten or more. The chain carries TRBV2 and TRBJ1-5; D gene ambiguous. V was cut by 7 bases and J by 0 bases, with 13 bases left in between. Germline CDR1 reads SNHLY; CDR2 reads FYNNEI. This CDR3 comprises 15 residues. CDR3 amino acids: CASIPDGGSNQPQHF. In DNA, the CDR3 is TGTGCCAGCATCCCGGATGGAGGTAGCAATCAGCCCCAGCATTTT.

This chain uses TRBV20-1 with TRBJ1-2; possible D gene TRBD1, 5 bases. The ends were cut back, 6 bases at V and 11 bases at J, with 13 bases in the middle. Germline loops: CDR1 DFQATT, CDR2 SNEGSKA (reference sequence). The CDR3 has 10 amino acids. The CDR3 sequence: CSALRGRYTF. The CDR3 nucleotides read TGCAGTGCGTTGCGGGGGAGGTACACCTTC.

The rearrangement joins TRBV24-1 to TRBJ1-5; 9 bases are shared with TRBD1. The CDR3 loop spans 15 amino acids. Germline V gene sequence: CDR1 KGHDR, CDR2 SFDVKD. V gave up 5 bases and J gave up 3 bases; unmatched junction bases: 4. The CDR3: CATSAGTGFNQPQHF. The DNA for the CDR3 is TGTGCCACCAGTGCCGGGACAGGGTTCAATCAGCCCCAGCATTTT.

This clonotype has at least ten counts. The chain links TRBV10-3 to TRBJ2-7; D is perhaps TRBD1 (5 bases). V was pared by 8 bases and J by 0 bases, with 14 bases between. There are 14 residues in the CDR3. CDR1 and CDR2 from the germline V gene are ENHRY and SYGVKD. The chain's CDR3 is CAIGAPQGSYEQYF. In nucleotides, the CDR3 is TGTGCCATCGGGGCTCCTCAGGGCTCCTACGAGCAGTACTTC.

The gene calls are TRBV2 and TRBJ2-5; TRBD2 matches 9 bases. The J segment lost 3 bases and the V segment lost 8 bases, leaving 7 bases of the junction unmatched. This CDR3 has 14 amino acids. Germline CDR1 and CDR2: SNHLY and FYNNEI. The CDR3 DNA is TGTGCCAGCTTTCAGATAGCGGGAGAAGAGACCCAGTACTTC. Translated, it gives CASFQIAGEETQYF.

The sample holds many counts of this clonotype. This rearrangement joins TRBV13 to TRBJ2-5; tentative D call: TRBD1 (6 bases). CDR1 is PRHDT, CDR2 FYEKMQ, per germline (reference sequence). There are 14 residues in the CDR3. V was clipped by 3 bases and J by 3 bases, with 11 bases between them. CDR3 DNA: TGTGCCAGCAGCTTTCGGACAGAAAAAGAGACCCAGTACTTC. It is translated as CASSFRTEKETQYF.

The table lists this clonotype with many counts. The chain couples TRBV11-2 to TRBJ1-5; 7 positions agree with TRBD1. Trimming cost V 5 bases and J 0 bases; bases outside gene matches: 16. This CDR3 region has 19 residues. Per germline, CDR1 SGHAT and CDR2 FQNNGV. The CDR3 sequence is CASSPYPGGQSNSNQPQHF. CDR3 sequence (DNA): TGTGCCAGCAGCCCATACCCCGGGGGACAGAGTAATAGCAATCAGCCCCAGCATTTT.

There are many counts of this clonotype. This chain connects TRBV13 to TRBJ1-4, with a tentative D call TRBD1 (5 bases). The CDR3 extends over 14 amino acids. The V and J ends lost 5 bases and 0 bases respectively, with 7 bases between them. Germline lookup yields CDR1 PRHDT and CDR2 FYEKMQ (reference sequence). CDR3 protein: CASSRQSTNEKLFF. The DNA for the CDR3 is TGTGCCAGCAGCCGACAGTCAACTAATGAAAAACTGTTTTTT.